This T cell receptor beta chain derives from a study of T cells after yellow fever vaccination. At the level of the study: Preparing low-cell-number fractions relied on SMART-Seq v4 Ultra Low Input.

This clonotype was detected ten times or more. What it recognizes is unknown. Whole-study results and caveats: Reappearing after the booster were most of the clones from primary vaccination (96% CD4, around 88% CD8).

In TCRdb, the 5' RACE reads were re-called with MiXCR into one record per CDR3 protein. Here the sample spans 300,000 or so distinct CDR3 sequences, roughly 8% being singletons. The CDR3 runs to 18 residues. Germline trimming cut 2 bases from V and 0 bases from J; bases unmatched to any gene: 11. The chain uses TRBV12-3 or TRBV12-4 and TRBJ2-3; 7 nucleotides match TRBD2. The source was PBMCs, collected around 45 days after the first yellow fever vaccination. The TCR originated in a man aged 18 to 30 who received the YFV17D yellow fever vaccine. The CDR3 DNA reads TGTGCCAGCAGTTTATGGGCTAGCGGAGTCACTAGCACAGATACGCAGTATTTT. Protein product: CASSLWASGVTSTDTQYF.